These 8 T cell receptor beta chains share one sample of origin, sequenced in a study of shared clonotypes between healthy human individuals. The table came from immunoSEQ multiplex PCR; TCRdb's copy has only in-frame clones and leaves some out. The data hold about 2.3 million clones, with 80% to 95% observed a single time. The sequenced sample consisted of naive CD4+ T cells from PBMCs. Subset noted: CD45RA+ positively selected. These receptors originate from a young man in good health. Some clones in this sample may be carry-over from other donors' samples.

The CDR3 nucleotides are TGTGCCAGCGCCTTCGTGGGTAATCAGCCCCAGCATTTT. Protein product: CASAFVGNQPQHF. The chain employs TRBV27 and TRBJ1-5; D is unclear. The CDR3 length is 13 residues. The germline V and J ends were trimmed by 8 bases and 4 bases, with 12 bases remaining between them. Per germline, CDR1 MNHEY and CDR2 SMNVEV (reference sequence).

The chain links TRBV7-7 to TRBJ2-2, with D possibly called TRBD1 or TRBD2 (5 bases each). V was shortened by 5 bases and J by 7 bases, with 17 bases between the two germline ends. This CDR3 spans 15 amino acids. The V gene's germline CDR1 is SSHAT and CDR2 FNYEAQ (reference sequence). CDR3 protein: CASSPGPTGGGELFF. CDR3 DNA sequence: TGTGCCAGCAGCCCAGGGCCCACCGGAGGCGGGGAGCTGTTTTTT.

The rearrangement links TRBV11-1 to TRBJ1-1, with D unclear. With 5 bases removed from V and 7 bases from J, the gap between germline ends came to 11 bases. Germline CDR1 SGHAT, CDR2 FQDESV (reference sequence). This CDR3 has 12 amino acids. The CDR3 nucleotides are TGTGCCAGCAGCCCAACAGCAAATGAAGCTTTCTTT. Translation gives CASSPTANEAFF.

The chain has TRBV6-1 and TRBJ2-2; D gene uncertain. Trimming shortened V by 3 bases and J by 6 bases, and 11 bases separated the two germline ends. The CDR3 length is 14 residues. Per germline, CDR1 MNHNS and CDR2 SASEGT. The CDR3 region is CASSDWVRAGELFF. The CDR3 region has the DNA TGTGCCAGCAGTGACTGGGTTAGGGCCGGGGAGCTGTTTTTT.

The chain joins TRBV5-1 to TRBJ1-3; 7 bases line up with TRBD1. Germline V gives CDR1 SGHRS, CDR2 YFSETQ. V trimming: 4 bases; J trimming: 3 bases; junction bases outside the gene matches: 7. There are 15 residues in the CDR3. The CDR3 sequence: CASSQTGSNGNTIYF. CDR3 DNA sequence: TGCGCCAGCAGCCAGACAGGGTCGAATGGAAACACCATATATTTT.

The chain has TRBV18 and TRBJ2-7; 9 bases are shared with TRBD1. CDR1 KGHSH and CDR2 LQKENI come from the germline V gene. V lost 0 bases, J lost 6 bases, and 6 bases stayed unmatched. This CDR3 has 15 residues. The CDR3 sequence: CASSPPGTGNSEQYF. The CDR3 region has the DNA TGTGCCAGCTCACCACCCGGGACAGGGAATAGCGAGCAGTACTTC.

The chain carries TRBV30 and TRBJ2-3; D unresolved. The V gene's germline CDR1 is GTSNPN and CDR2 SVGIG (reference sequence). V was clipped by 0 bases and J by 1 base, with 8 bases between them. This CDR3 is 14 amino acids long. This chain's CDR3 is CAWSVMLGTDTQYF. The CDR3, as DNA: TGTGCCTGGAGTGTTATGTTGGGCACAGATACGCAGTATTTT.

The CDR3 protein is CASSETAPITGELFF. Here the CDR3 DNA reads TGTGCCAGCAGTGAGACAGCCCCCATCACCGGGGAGCTGTTTTTT. The V and J genes are TRBV2 and TRBJ2-2; TRBD1 might be the D (5 bases). The CDR3 contains 15 residues. CDR1 and CDR2 (germline): SNHLY, FYNNEI. Trimming shortened V by 3 bases and J by 4 bases, and 12 bases separated the two germline ends. The full variable domain, with the rest looked up from reference TRBV2 and TRBJ2-2, is EPEVTQTPSHQVTQMGQEVILRCVPISNHLYFYWYRQILGQKVEFLVSFYNNEISEKSEIFDDQFSVERPDGSNFTLKIRSTKLEDSAMYFCASSETAPITGELFFGEGSRLTVL.